The 9 T cell receptor beta chains in this list originate from one sample, sequenced in a study of T cell responses to AZD1222 COVID-19 vaccine. TCRdb's copy holds only in-frame clones and misses some; the assay was immunoSEQ multiplex PCR. This repertoire shows approximately 200,000 clones, approximately 89% found once; its top ten account for roughly 3.5%. The sample here was peripheral blood, taken 28 days after the second AZD1222 dose. Every receptor here comes from an adult who received the AZD1222 COVID-19 vaccine.

This chain connects TRBV29-1 to TRBJ2-2, with D perhaps TRBD1 (5 bases). V was trimmed by 6 bases and J by 5 bases, leaving 13 bases between them. This CDR3 contains 13 residues. Germline-derived CDR1 and CDR2 are SQVTM and ANQGSEA. The CDR3 sequence is CSVTRVGTGELFF. The CDR3 DNA reads as TGCAGCGTCACCAGGGTTGGAACCGGGGAGCTGTTTTTT.

The chain links TRBV15 to TRBJ1-5, with no clear D. The CDR3 sequence is 13 residues long. V was cut by 1 base and J by 9 bases, with 10 bases left in between. Looked up from germline, CDR1 is LNHNV and CDR2 is YYDKDF (reference sequence). The CDR3 loop is CATSRVKQTPQHF. The CDR3 region has the DNA TGTGCCACCAGCAGAGTAAAACAGACGCCCCAGCATTTT.

This chain uses TRBV6-1 with TRBJ2-1, with D unclear. CDR1 is MNHNS and CDR2 is SASEGT in the germline V gene. The CDR3 runs to 15 residues. V was shortened by 3 bases and J by 4 bases, with 13 bases between the two germline ends. The DNA of the CDR3 is TGTGCCAGCAGTGACGCCCATGACCTATACAATGAGCAGTTCTTC. This sequence encodes CASSDAHDLYNEQFF.

The chain recombines TRBV19 with TRBJ2-2, with D uncertain. V was trimmed by 6 bases and J by 5 bases, leaving 10 bases between them. CDR1 is LNHDA and CDR2 is SQIVND in the germline V gene (reference sequence). The CDR3 length is 13 residues. For the CDR3, the DNA is TGTGCCAGTAGCCCTGCTCTAACCGGGGAGCTGTTTTTT. This sequence encodes CASSPALTGELFF.

The rearrangement uses TRBV7-8 and TRBJ2-7; no reliable D call. Germline CDR1 reads SGHVS; CDR2 reads FQNEAQ. V lost 1 base and J 1 base, leaving 5 bases between the germline ends. The CDR3 covers 13 residues. The DNA of the CDR3 is TGTGCCAGCAGCTTAGGCCTGTCCTACGAGCAGTACTTC. Its protein product is CASSLGLSYEQYF.

This clone was seen a few times. The J gene is TRBJ1-2, the V gene TRBV7-2; 8 bases match TRBD1. The junction had 6 bases not matched to a gene; V was cut back by 7 bases and J by 2 bases. The CDR3 contains 14 residues. Per the germline V gene, CDR1 is SGHTA and CDR2 is FQGNSA. CDR3 loop: CASTWTGINYGYTF. The CDR3, as DNA: TGTGCCAGCACCTGGACAGGGATCAACTATGGCTACACCTTC.

The gene calls are TRBV6-4 and TRBJ1-2; possible D gene TRBD1, 5 bases. The germline V gene encodes CDR1 MRHNA and CDR2 SNTAGT. The CDR3 sequence is 17 residues long. V lost 0 bases, J lost 8 bases, and 22 bases lay in between. CDR3 DNA sequence: TGTGCCAGCAGTGACTCGACACCCAGGACACCGCCCGTCGGCTACACCTTC. Translated, it gives CASSDSTPRTPPVGYTF.

V is TRBV24-1 and J is TRBJ2-5; D possibly uses TRBD1 or TRBD2 (5 bases each). Trimming cost V 3 bases and J 5 bases, with 15 bases left between them. The CDR3 covers 15 residues. In germline, CDR1 is KGHDR, CDR2 SFDVKD. CDR3: CATSDAGTPAETQYF. For the CDR3, the DNA is TGTGCCACCAGTGATGCCGGGACCCCCGCCGAGACCCAGTACTTC.

The chain uses TRBV3-1 (or the pseudogene TRBV3-2) and TRBJ1-2; the D is unclear. The CDR3 is 15 residues long. V lost 0 bases to trimming and J lost 7 bases, with 15 bases between them. Germline assignment: CDR1 LGHDT and CDR2 YNNKEL (reference sequence). CDR3 sequence (DNA): TGTGCCAGCAGCCAAGATGCGGCCCGTGGAGGTGGCTACACCTTC. Its translation: CASSQDAARGGGYTF.